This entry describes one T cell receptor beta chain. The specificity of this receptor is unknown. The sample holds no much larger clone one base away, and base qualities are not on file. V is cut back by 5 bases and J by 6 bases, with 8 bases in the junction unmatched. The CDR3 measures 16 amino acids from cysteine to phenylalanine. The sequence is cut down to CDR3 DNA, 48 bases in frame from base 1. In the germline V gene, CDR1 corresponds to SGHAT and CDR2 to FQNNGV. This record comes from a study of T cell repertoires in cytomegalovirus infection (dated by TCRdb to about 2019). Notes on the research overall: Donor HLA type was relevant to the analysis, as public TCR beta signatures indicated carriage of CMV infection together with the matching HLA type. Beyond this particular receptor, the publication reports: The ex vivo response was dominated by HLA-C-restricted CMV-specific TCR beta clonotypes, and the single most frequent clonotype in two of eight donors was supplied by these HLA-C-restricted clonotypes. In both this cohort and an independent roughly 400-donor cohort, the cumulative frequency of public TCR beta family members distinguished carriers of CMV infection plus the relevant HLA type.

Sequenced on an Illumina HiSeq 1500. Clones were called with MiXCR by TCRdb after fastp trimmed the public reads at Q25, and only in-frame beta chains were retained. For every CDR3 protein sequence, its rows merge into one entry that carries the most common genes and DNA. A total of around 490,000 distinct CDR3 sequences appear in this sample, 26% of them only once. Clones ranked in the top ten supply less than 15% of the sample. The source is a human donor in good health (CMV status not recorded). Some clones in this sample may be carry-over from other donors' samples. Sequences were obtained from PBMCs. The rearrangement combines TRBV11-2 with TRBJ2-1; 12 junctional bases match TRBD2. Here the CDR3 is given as CASSAAGTSGRNEQFF. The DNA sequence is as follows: TGTGCCAGCAGCGCCGCCGGGACTAGCGGGCGCAATGAGCAGTTCTTC. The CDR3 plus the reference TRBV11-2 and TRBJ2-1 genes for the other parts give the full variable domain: EAGVAQSPRYKIIEKRQSVAFWCNPISGHATLYWYQQILGQGPKLLIQFQNNGVVDDSQLPKDRFSAERLKGVDSTLKIQPAKLEDSAVYLCASSAAGTSGRNEQFFGPGTRLTVL.